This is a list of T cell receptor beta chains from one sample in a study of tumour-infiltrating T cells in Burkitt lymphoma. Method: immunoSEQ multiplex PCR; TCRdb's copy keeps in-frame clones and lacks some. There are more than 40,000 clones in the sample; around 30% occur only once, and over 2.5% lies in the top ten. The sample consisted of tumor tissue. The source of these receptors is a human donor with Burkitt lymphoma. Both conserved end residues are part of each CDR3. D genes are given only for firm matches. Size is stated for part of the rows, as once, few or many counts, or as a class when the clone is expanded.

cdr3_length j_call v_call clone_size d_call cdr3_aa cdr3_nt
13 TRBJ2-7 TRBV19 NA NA CASSMGPRDEQYF TGTGCCAGTAGTATGGGTCCCAGGGACGAGCAGTACTTC
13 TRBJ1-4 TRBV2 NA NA CASSVWGNEKLFF TGTGCCAGCAGTGTATGGGGGAATGAAAAACTGTTTTTT
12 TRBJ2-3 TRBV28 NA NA CASRSRTGTQYF TGTGCCAGCAGGTCCCGCACAGGTACGCAGTATTTT
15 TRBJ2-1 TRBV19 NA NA CASSIEARTYNEQFF TGTGCCAGTAGTATAGAGGCACGTACCTACAATGAGCAGTTCTTC
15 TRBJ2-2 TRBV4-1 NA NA CASSQDLGVFGELFF TGCGCCAGCAGCCAAGATTTGGGCGTGTTCGGGGAGCTGTTTTTT
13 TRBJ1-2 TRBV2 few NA CASSRDTGYGYTF TGTGCCAGCAGCCGGGACACCGGCTATGGCTACACCTTC
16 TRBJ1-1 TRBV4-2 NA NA CASSQVGVISNTEAFF TGTGCCAGCAGCCAAGTAGGGGTTATTTCGAACACTGAAGCTTTCTTT
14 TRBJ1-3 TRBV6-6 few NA CASLRFSSGNTIYF TGTGCCAGCCTCAGATTTTCCTCTGGAAACACCATATATTTT
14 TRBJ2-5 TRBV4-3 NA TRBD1 CASSQGQGEETQYF TGCGCCAGCAGCCAAGGACAGGGGGAAGAGACCCAGTACTTC
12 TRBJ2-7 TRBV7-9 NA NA CASLGGEYEQYF TGTGCCAGCCTCGGCGGGGAATACGAGCAGTACTTC
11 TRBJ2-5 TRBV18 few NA CASSPRETQYF TGTGCCAGCTCACCACGGGAGACCCAGTACTTC
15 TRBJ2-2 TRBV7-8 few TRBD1 CASSLRTGNTGELFF TGTGCCAGCAGCTTAAGGACAGGGAACACCGGGGAGCTGTTTTTT
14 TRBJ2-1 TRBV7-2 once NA CASSAHRESNEQFF TGTGCCAGCAGCGCCCACAGGGAGAGCAATGAGCAGTTCTTC
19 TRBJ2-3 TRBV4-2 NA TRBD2 CASSQRGSGGAQSTDTQYF TGTGCCAGCAGCCAAAGGGGTAGCGGGGGGGCCCAAAGCACAGATACGCAGTATTTT
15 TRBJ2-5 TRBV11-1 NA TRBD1 CASSLSHRGEETQYF TGTGCCAGCAGCTTGTCTCACAGGGGTGAAGAGACCCAGTACTTC
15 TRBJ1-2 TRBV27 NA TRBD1 CASRRTGTGGDGYTF TGTGCCAGCAGACGGACCGGGACAGGGGGCGATGGCTACACCTTC
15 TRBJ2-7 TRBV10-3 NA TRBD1 CAINQPPGQGTEQYF TGTGCCATCAACCAGCCCCCGGGACAGGGCACCGAGCAGTACTTC
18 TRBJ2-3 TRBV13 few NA CASSSRLGAGSSTDTQYF TGTGCCAGCAGTTCCCGGTTAGGGGCGGGGTCTAGCACAGATACGCAGTATTTT
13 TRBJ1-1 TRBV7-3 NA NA CASSPGRGTEAFF TGTGCCAGCAGCCCGGGGCGGGGGACTGAAGCTTTCTTT
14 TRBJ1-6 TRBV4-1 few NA CASSQGAGYSPLHF TGCGCCAGCAGCCAAGGGGCCGGCTATTCACCCCTCCACTTT
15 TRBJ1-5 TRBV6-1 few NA CATTAGVGGNQPQHF TGTGCCACCACTGCAGGGGTAGGGGGCAATCAGCCCCAGCATTTT
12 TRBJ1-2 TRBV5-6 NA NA CASSFLSNGYTF TGTGCCAGCAGCTTTCTCAGTAATGGCTACACCTTC
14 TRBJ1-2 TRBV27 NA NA CASSFHPGRYGYTF TGTGCCAGCAGTTTTCACCCAGGCCGCTATGGCTACACCTTC
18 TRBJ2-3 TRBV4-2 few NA CASSQDRGEYPSTDTQYF TGTGCCAGCAGCCAAGACAGAGGGGAATATCCTAGCACAGATACGCAGTATTTT
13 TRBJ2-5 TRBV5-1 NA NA CASSLAREETQYF TGCGCCAGCAGCTTGGCCCGGGAGGAGACCCAGTACTTC
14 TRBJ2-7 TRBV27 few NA CASSLRQSSYEQYF TGTGCCAGCAGTTTACGACAGAGCTCCTACGAGCAGTACTTC
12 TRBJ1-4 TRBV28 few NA CASSRGQEKLFF TGTGCCAGCAGCCGGGGCCAGGAAAAACTGTTTTTT
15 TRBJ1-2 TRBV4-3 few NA CASSRGAGDSYGYTF TGCGCCAGCAGCCGCGGGGCAGGGGACTCCTACGGCTACACCTTC
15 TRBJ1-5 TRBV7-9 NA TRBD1 CASSLGTGGNQPQHF TGTGCCAGCAGCCTAGGGACAGGGGGTAATCAGCCCCAGCATTTT